This TCR beta chain was profiled in a study of T cell changes during pregnancy in multiple sclerosis. Measured with immunoSEQ multiplex PCR; TCRdb has only the in-frame clones, and not every one. The data hold some 38,000 clones, with more than 75% observed a single time. CDR1 and CDR2 from the germline V gene are SNHLY and FYNNEI. The CDR3 is 12 amino acids. V was trimmed by 11 bases and J by 6 bases, leaving 14 bases between them. The origin of this receptor is a female donor with multiple sclerosis, enrolled in a pregnancy study. J is TRBJ2-1 and V is TRBV2, with D tentatively TRBD2 (7 bases). The source was CD8+ T cells from peripheral blood mononuclear cells, collected in the third trimester of pregnancy. CDR3 bases: TGTGCCTCCCGGGGGGCCCTCAATGAGCAGTTCTTC. Its translation is CASRGALNEQFF.